These T cell receptor beta chains were read from a single sample in a study of cytomegalovirus exposure and HLA in healthy donors. Assay: immunoSEQ multiplex PCR; the TCRdb copy retains only in-frame clones and omits some. In the table there are 210,000 or so clones, about 89% of which are singletons. Sequences were obtained from PBMCs. The origin of the receptors is a man aged 25 to 45 in good health and CMV-seronegative. CDR3s include the opening cysteine and the closing phenylalanine or tryptophan. The D gene is left open where the match is weak. Size values are once, few and many counts, or a class for expanded clones, and some rows have none.

v_call: TRBV6-1
j_call: TRBJ2-7
d_call: TRBD2
cdr3_length: 16
clone_size: .
cdr3_nt: TGTGCCAGCAGTGAAGCGTTGGGGGAGGGGTCCTACGAGCAGTACTTC
cdr3_aa: CASSEALGEGSYEQYF

v_call: TRBV7-9
j_call: TRBJ1-1
d_call: TRBD1
cdr3_length: 15
clone_size: .
cdr3_nt: TGTGCCAGCAGCTGGGGACAGGCTATGAACACTGAAGCTTTCTTT
cdr3_aa: CASSWGQAMNTEAFF

v_call: TRBV7-9
j_call: TRBJ1-1
d_call: .
cdr3_length: 14
clone_size: .
cdr3_nt: TGTGCCAGCAGCCTAACAGGGAGTTCCACTGAAGCTTTCTTT
cdr3_aa: CASSLTGSSTEAFF

v_call: TRBV7-7
j_call: TRBJ2-2
d_call: TRBD1
cdr3_length: 18
clone_size: .
cdr3_nt: TGTGCTAGCAGCTCACTAACCGCCGGGACAGGGTATACCGGGGAGCTGTTTTTT
cdr3_aa: CASSSLTAGTGYTGELFF

v_call: TRBV27
j_call: TRBJ2-1
d_call: TRBD2
cdr3_length: 16
clone_size: once
cdr3_nt: TGTGCCAGCAGTTCTCTACTAGCGGAAGCCTACAATGAGCAGTTCTTC
cdr3_aa: CASSSLLAEAYNEQFF

v_call: TRBV28
j_call: TRBJ1-2
d_call: TRBD1
cdr3_length: 14
clone_size: .
cdr3_nt: TGTGCCAGCAGCCCCCCGGGACAGACCTATGGCTACACCTTC
cdr3_aa: CASSPPGQTYGYTF

v_call: TRBV6-6
j_call: TRBJ2-1
d_call: .
cdr3_length: 14
clone_size: .
cdr3_nt: TGTGCCAGCAGTTATCAGGGGACCTACAATGAGCAGTTCTTC
cdr3_aa: CASSYQGTYNEQFF

v_call: TRBV4-1
j_call: TRBJ2-1
d_call: .
cdr3_length: 15
clone_size: few
cdr3_nt: TGCGCCAGCAGCCAAGGGCCTAGTACTTCCAATGAGCAGTTCTTC
cdr3_aa: CASSQGPSTSNEQFF

v_call: TRBV7-9
j_call: TRBJ1-1
d_call: .
cdr3_length: 12
clone_size: .
cdr3_nt: TGTTCCAGCAGTCAATTCGACATGAACGCTTTCTTT
cdr3_aa: CSSSQFDMNAFF

v_call: TRBV15
j_call: TRBJ2-3
d_call: TRBD2
cdr3_length: 21
clone_size: .
cdr3_nt: TGTGCCCGAGAACGAAGGAGCTTCGCTAGCGGGAGGGCCATGGGCACAGATACGCAGTATTTT
cdr3_aa: CARERRSFASGRAMGTDTQYF

v_call: TRBV6-6
j_call: TRBJ2-7
d_call: .
cdr3_length: 11
clone_size: few
cdr3_nt: TGTGCCATCAGTGGCGGGTACGAGCAGTACTTC
cdr3_aa: CAISGGYEQYF

v_call: TRBV7-9
j_call: TRBJ1-1
d_call: TRBD1
cdr3_length: 17
clone_size: .
cdr3_nt: TGTGCCAGCAGCCAACTAACGGGCGGGACAGTGAACACTGAAGCTTTCTTT
cdr3_aa: CASSQLTGGTVNTEAFF

v_call: TRBV27
j_call: TRBJ2-4
d_call: .
cdr3_length: 14
clone_size: .
cdr3_nt: TGTGCCAGCATGCGTTCTGAAGCCAAAAACATTCAGTACTTC
cdr3_aa: CASMRSEAKNIQYF

v_call: TRBV2
j_call: TRBJ2-3
d_call: .
cdr3_length: 13
clone_size: .
cdr3_nt: TGTGCCACTGGGGGACTTCTCACAGATACGCAGTATTTT
cdr3_aa: CATGGLLTDTQYF

v_call: TRBV7-2
j_call: TRBJ2-3
d_call: TRBD1
cdr3_length: 15
clone_size: once
cdr3_nt: TGTGCCAGCAGCTTAGAGGGGGCCGACACAGATACGCAGTATTTT
cdr3_aa: CASSLEGADTDTQYF

v_call: TRBV28
j_call: TRBJ1-5
d_call: .
cdr3_length: 15
clone_size: .
cdr3_nt: TGTGCCAGCAGCCGTCTTCGGGGTAGCAATCAGCCCCAGCATTTT
cdr3_aa: CASSRLRGSNQPQHF

v_call: TRBV19
j_call: TRBJ1-1
d_call: TRBD1
cdr3_length: 16
clone_size: .
cdr3_nt: TGTGCCAGTAGCCGTCGTGGGGGGGACAGGGAAACTGAAGCTTTCTTT
cdr3_aa: CASSRRGGDRETEAFF

v_call: TRBV10-2
j_call: TRBJ2-3
d_call: .
cdr3_length: 16
clone_size: .
cdr3_nt: TGCGCCAGCTCCGGGCCTCCTAGCAGACGCACAGATACGCAGTATTTT
cdr3_aa: CASSGPPSRRTDTQYF

v_call: TRBV7-2
j_call: TRBJ2-2
d_call: .
cdr3_length: 13
clone_size: .
cdr3_nt: TGTGCCAGCAGTACGGGTAACACCGGGGAGCTGTTTTTT
cdr3_aa: CASSTGNTGELFF

v_call: TRBV2
j_call: TRBJ1-1
d_call: .
cdr3_length: 14
clone_size: .
cdr3_nt: TGTGCCAGCAGTGCGGAGGGTGGGAACACTGAAGCTTTCTTT
cdr3_aa: CASSAEGGNTEAFF

v_call: TRBV27
j_call: TRBJ2-5
d_call: TRBD1
cdr3_length: 15
clone_size: .
cdr3_nt: TGTGCCGGCAGTCCTACTCGACAGGGTTGGGAGACCCAGTACTTC
cdr3_aa: CAGSPTRQGWETQYF

v_call: TRBV19
j_call: TRBJ1-1
d_call: .
cdr3_length: 15
clone_size: .
cdr3_nt: TGTGCCAGTAGTCCCTCCTGGGGGGGCGACACTGAAGCTTTCTTT
cdr3_aa: CASSPSWGGDTEAFF

v_call: TRBV6-6
j_call: TRBJ1-2
d_call: TRBD1
cdr3_length: 15
clone_size: .
cdr3_nt: TGTGCCAGCAGCGAAGGGGGCACGTCTAACTATGGCTACACCTTC
cdr3_aa: CASSEGGTSNYGYTF

v_call: TRBV5-4
j_call: TRBJ2-2
d_call: .
cdr3_length: 15
clone_size: once
cdr3_nt: TGTGCCAGCAGCTTGTTGGGTGGCGGCACCGGGGAGCTGTTTTTT
cdr3_aa: CASSLLGGGTGELFF

v_call: TRBV2
j_call: TRBJ1-4
d_call: TRBD1
cdr3_length: 15
clone_size: .
cdr3_nt: TGTGCCAGCAGTGAAGAGGCAGGGGGAGATGAAAAACTGTTTTTT
cdr3_aa: CASSEEAGGDEKLFF

v_call: TRBV14
j_call: TRBJ2-2
d_call: TRBD2
cdr3_length: 14
clone_size: .
cdr3_nt: TGTGCCACTCGGACTAGCGCCAACACCGGGGAGCTGTTTTTT
cdr3_aa: CATRTSANTGELFF

v_call: TRBV15
j_call: TRBJ2-5
d_call: .
cdr3_length: 13
clone_size: few
cdr3_nt: TGTGCCACGACATCAACGTACCAAGAGACCCAGTACTTC
cdr3_aa: CATTSTYQETQYF

v_call: TRBV19
j_call: TRBJ1-2
d_call: TRBD1
cdr3_length: 13
clone_size: few
cdr3_nt: TGTGCCAGTAGTATTACGACAGGGTATGGCTACACCTTC
cdr3_aa: CASSITTGYGYTF

v_call: TRBV13
j_call: TRBJ2-7
d_call: TRBD2
cdr3_length: 16
clone_size: .
cdr3_nt: TGTGCCAGCAGCCCAAGGACGGCGGGGGGTACCTACGAGCAGTACTTC
cdr3_aa: CASSPRTAGGTYEQYF

v_call: TRBV30
j_call: TRBJ2-1
d_call: .
cdr3_length: 14
clone_size: .
cdr3_nt: TGTGCCTGGAGGCGCGGAGATACCTACAATGAGCAGTTCTTC
cdr3_aa: CAWRRGDTYNEQFF

v_call: TRBV2
j_call: TRBJ1-1
d_call: .
cdr3_length: 13
clone_size: few
cdr3_nt: TGTGCCAGCACGGGAGACGGGAACACTGAAGCTTTCTTT
cdr3_aa: CASTGDGNTEAFF

v_call: TRBV28
j_call: TRBJ1-1
d_call: .
cdr3_length: 11
clone_size: few
cdr3_nt: TGTGCCAGCGTTCGAAGGGGTGGTTCTTTCTTT
cdr3_aa: CASVRRGGSFF

v_call: TRBV6-5
j_call: TRBJ1-1
d_call: .
cdr3_length: 14
clone_size: .
cdr3_nt: TGTGCCAGCAGTTCGGGGGGGGCGGACACTGAAGCTTTCTTT
cdr3_aa: CASSSGGADTEAFF

v_call: TRBV6-5
j_call: TRBJ1-1
d_call: .
cdr3_length: 16
clone_size: .
cdr3_nt: TGTGCCAGCAGTTACTCCACCCAGAAGTTGAACACTGAAGCTTTCTTT
cdr3_aa: CASSYSTQKLNTEAFF

v_call: TRBV19
j_call: TRBJ2-7
d_call: .
cdr3_length: 14
clone_size: .
cdr3_nt: TGTGCCAGTAGTGCGGGACCGAGCTCCTACGAGCAGTACTTC
cdr3_aa: CASSAGPSSYEQYF

v_call: TRBV19
j_call: TRBJ1-1
d_call: TRBD1
cdr3_length: 13
clone_size: .
cdr3_nt: TGTGCCAGTGACAGGGGGCTTACCACTGAAGCTTTCTTT
cdr3_aa: CASDRGLTTEAFF

v_call: TRBV6-1
j_call: TRBJ1-5
d_call: TRBD1
cdr3_length: 15
clone_size: .
cdr3_nt: TGTGCCAGCAGTGAGCTCCGACAGGGAAATCAGCCCCAGCATTTT
cdr3_aa: CASSELRQGNQPQHF

v_call: TRBV9
j_call: TRBJ1-1
d_call: TRBD1
cdr3_length: 12
clone_size: .
cdr3_nt: TGTGCCAGCAGCCCGGACAGGGGGAAAGCTTTCTTT
cdr3_aa: CASSPDRGKAFF

v_call: TRBV27
j_call: TRBJ2-1
d_call: TRBD2
cdr3_length: 15
clone_size: .
cdr3_nt: TGTGCCAGCAGAAAAAATTCAGCGGGGGGGCGGGAGCAGTTCTTC
cdr3_aa: CASRKNSAGGREQFF

v_call: TRBV7-9
j_call: TRBJ2-3
d_call: TRBD2
cdr3_length: 16
clone_size: .
cdr3_nt: TGTTCCAGCAGCCCCCGGGGAGCGGGAGGGGAAGATACGCAGTATTTT
cdr3_aa: CSSSPRGAGGEDTQYF

v_call: TRBV28
j_call: TRBJ2-7
d_call: TRBD2
cdr3_length: 14
clone_size: .
cdr3_nt: TGTGCCAGCAGTTTTCTAGCGGGAGCCTACGAGCAGTACTTC
cdr3_aa: CASSFLAGAYEQYF

v_call: TRBV5-4
j_call: TRBJ2-4
d_call: TRBD1
cdr3_length: 15
clone_size: .
cdr3_nt: TGTGCCAGCAGCTTACAGGGGCTAGCCAAAAACATTCAGTACTTC
cdr3_aa: CASSLQGLAKNIQYF

v_call: TRBV14
j_call: TRBJ2-7
d_call: .
cdr3_length: 12
clone_size: .
cdr3_nt: TGTGCCAGCAGCCGCCAGGGCTACGAGCAGTACTTC
cdr3_aa: CASSRQGYEQYF

v_call: TRBV5-6
j_call: TRBJ2-7
d_call: .
cdr3_length: 11
clone_size: once
cdr3_nt: TGTGCCAGCCACTCATCTAACGAGCAGTACTTC
cdr3_aa: CASHSSNEQYF

v_call: TRBV2
j_call: TRBJ2-5
d_call: .
cdr3_length: 14
clone_size: .
cdr3_nt: TGTGCCAGCAGGAACCAGGGGTCGGGAGAGACCCAGTACTTC
cdr3_aa: CASRNQGSGETQYF

v_call: TRBV15
j_call: TRBJ2-3
d_call: TRBD1
cdr3_length: 14
clone_size: .
cdr3_nt: TGTGCCACCAGCGGACAGGGGGCTGCGGATACGCAGTATTTT
cdr3_aa: CATSGQGAADTQYF

v_call: TRBV7-7
j_call: TRBJ1-5
d_call: .
cdr3_length: 15
clone_size: .
cdr3_nt: TGTGCTAGCAGCTCCGACAGGCTTCGAGGCCAGCCCCAGCATTTT
cdr3_aa: CASSSDRLRGQPQHF

v_call: TRBV5-4
j_call: TRBJ1-6
d_call: .
cdr3_length: 16
clone_size: .
cdr3_nt: TGTGCCAGCAGCTTGGCCGCCGGGGCCTATAATTCACCCCTCCACTTT
cdr3_aa: CASSLAAGAYNSPLHF

v_call: TRBV2
j_call: TRBJ2-3
d_call: TRBD2
cdr3_length: 15
clone_size: .
cdr3_nt: TGTGCCAGCAGCGAAAGACTAGCGGGGACAGATACGCAGTATTTT
cdr3_aa: CASSERLAGTDTQYF

v_call: TRBV1
j_call: TRBJ2-2
d_call: .
cdr3_length: 17
clone_size: .
cdr3_nt: TGCACCAGCAGCCCGAAGAGGGGAGGGGCGCCCACCGGGGAGCTGTTTTTT
cdr3_aa: CTSSPKRGGAPTGELFF

v_call: TRBV29-1
j_call: TRBJ2-1
d_call: .
cdr3_length: 13
clone_size: .
cdr3_nt: TGCAGCGTTGAAGATGGGCGGGACAATGAGCAGTTCTTC
cdr3_aa: CSVEDGRDNEQFF

v_call: TRBV2
j_call: TRBJ2-1
d_call: .
cdr3_length: 10
clone_size: .
cdr3_nt: TGTGCCAGCAGGGGAGATGAGCAGTTCTTC
cdr3_aa: CASRGDEQFF

v_call: TRBV16
j_call: TRBJ2-7
d_call: .
cdr3_length: 14
clone_size: .
cdr3_nt: TGTGCCAGCAGCCAATTGCAACAGGCCCACGAGCAGTACTTC
cdr3_aa: CASSQLQQAHEQYF

v_call: TRBV5-1
j_call: TRBJ1-1
d_call: .
cdr3_length: 14
clone_size: .
cdr3_nt: TGCGCCAGCAGCTTGTTTTCAGGGCTTACTGAAGCTTTCTTT
cdr3_aa: CASSLFSGLTEAFF

v_call: TRBV9
j_call: TRBJ1-1
d_call: .
cdr3_length: 14
clone_size: .
cdr3_nt: TGTGCCAGCAGCCCCGATGGGGGGGCCACTGAAGCTTTCTTT
cdr3_aa: CASSPDGGATEAFF